One and the same sample provided the 19 T cell receptor beta chains below, sequenced in a study of blood T cell repertoires in COVID-19. Using immunoSEQ multiplex PCR, the repertoire was profiled, and TCRdb retains in-frame clones only, with some absent. The sample yields approximately 270,000 clones, around 86% seen once. Sequencing was done on a sample of PBMCs or T cells enriched from blood (not recorded which). The receptors come from a man between 35 and 55 years old who had recovered from COVID-19.

The CDR3 DNA follows: TGTGCCAGCAGCCAAGAGCGGGAGGGCCGGGAGCAGTACTTC. Translated: CASSQEREGREQYF. This chain links TRBV3-1 (or the pseudogene TRBV3-2) with TRBJ2-7, with TRBD2 matching 9 bases. After removal of 0 bases from V and 7 bases from J, the junction contained 4 bases not matched to a gene. CDR1 and CDR2 (germline): LGHDT, YNNKEL (reference sequence). The CDR3 is 14 residues long.

V and J are TRBV6-1 and TRBJ1-2, with unresolved D. V dropped 1 base and J dropped 9 bases, with 12 bases sitting between them. The germline CDR1 and CDR2 sequences are MNHNS and SASEGT. The CDR3 length is 13 residues. Here the CDR3 DNA reads TGTGCCAGCAGTGAAGGGGCAGCATATCGCTACACCTTC. Translating it yields CASSEGAAYRYTF.

This chain links TRBV19 with TRBJ2-7; 8 bases fit TRBD2. CDR1 and CDR2 (germline): LNHDA, SQIVND (reference sequence). V lost 6 bases and J lost 0; bases outside the gene matches: 4. The CDR3 contains 14 residues. CDR3: CASRLADSSYEQYF. For the CDR3, the DNA is TGTGCCAGTAGACTAGCGGATAGCTCCTACGAGCAGTACTTC.

This clone was found once. This chain uses TRBV21-1 with TRBJ1-2; the table assigns TRBD1, which was not confirmed against the DNA. TRBV21-1 is a documented pseudogene. CDR3 length: 12 residues. CDR3 loop: CARGLEDYGYTF. The CDR3 nucleotides read TGTGCCAGGGGGCTTGAGGACTATGGCTACACCTTC.

This chain joins TRBV18 and TRBJ2-3; no clear D. Looked up from germline, CDR1 is KGHSH and CDR2 is LQKENI. The CDR3 is 12 amino acids. V shed 3 bases and J shed 4 bases, with 5 bases lying between them. CDR3 sequence reads: CASSPYADTQYF. CDR3 sequence (DNA): TGTGCCAGCTCACCCTATGCAGATACGCAGTATTTT.

The CDR3 DNA reads as TGTGCCAGCAGCCTCAAATGGGAGGGAGGCTATGGCTACACCTTC. This translates into CASSLKWEGGYGYTF. V and J are TRBV7-2 and TRBJ1-2, with D unresolved. V was trimmed by 5 bases and J by 4 bases, leaving 17 bases between them. The CDR3 covers 15 residues. The V gene's germline CDR1 is SGHTA and CDR2 FQGNSA.

The genes are TRBV7-2 and TRBJ1-6; perhaps TRBD1 as D (6 bases). In germline, CDR1 is SGHTA, CDR2 FQGNSA. The CDR3 is made up of 15 amino acids. The ends were cut back, 5 bases at V and 10 bases at J, with 18 bases in the middle. CDR3 in amino acids: CASSPQGQTTSPLHF. The CDR3 nucleotides are TGTGCCAGCAGCCCCCAAGGACAGACCACCTCACCCCTCCACTTT.

The chain uses TRBV2 and TRBJ2-3; 7 bases align to TRBD1. Germline V gene lookup returns CDR1 SNHLY and CDR2 FYNNEI. The ends lost 6 bases at V and 0 bases at J; junction bases unmatched: 6. CDR3 length: 15 amino acids. In nucleotides, the CDR3 is TGTGCCAGCAGCGTGGGACAGACTAGCACAGATACGCAGTATTTT. Amino acids: CASSVGQTSTDTQYF.

The chain is built from TRBV6-6 and TRBJ1-1; TRBD1 matches at 7 bases. Trimming removed 6 bases from V and 1 base from J; junction bases left unmatched: 2. The CDR3 runs to 13 residues. Germline-derived CDR1 and CDR2 are MNHNY and SVGAGI (reference sequence). CDR3 DNA: TGTGCCAGCAGGGACAGGCCGAACACTGAAGCTTTCTTT. Translated, it gives CASRDRPNTEAFF.

The J gene is TRBJ1-1, the V gene TRBV6-2 or TRBV6-3; the D is unclear. The ends were cut back, 6 bases at V and 2 bases at J, with 10 bases in the middle. Germline CDR1 MNHEY, CDR2 SVGEGT. This CDR3 has 13 amino acids. CDR3 region: CASSLYRNTEAFF. As DNA, the CDR3 is TGTGCCAGCAGCCTATACAGAAACACTGAAGCTTTCTTT.

The rearrangement joins TRBV3-1 (or the pseudogene TRBV3-2) to TRBJ2-2, with 12 bases identical to TRBD2. CDR1 is LGHDT, CDR2 YNNKEL, per germline (reference sequence). After removal of 4 bases from V and 0 bases from J, the junction contained 3 bases not matched to a gene. The CDR3 loop spans 17 amino acids. This CDR3 is CASSPGTSGPNTGELFF. The CDR3 DNA follows: TGTGCCAGCAGCCCTGGGACTAGCGGGCCGAACACCGGGGAGCTGTTTTTT.

DNA for the CDR3: TGTGCCAGCAGTGACTCGAGCGGGGGGGCGAATGAGCAGTTCTTC. It is translated as CASSDSSGGANEQFF. The V call is TRBV6-4, the J call TRBJ2-1; 10 bases are a match to TRBD2. The ends lost 0 bases at V and 7 bases at J; junction bases unmatched: 3. The V gene's germline CDR1 is MRHNA and CDR2 SNTAGT. The CDR3 spans 15 residues.

The chain carries TRBV19 and TRBJ2-1; 8 nucleotides match TRBD1. Germline assignment: CDR1 LNHDA and CDR2 SQIVND (reference sequence). With 6 bases clipped from V and 9 bases from J, the junction kept 16 bases outside the gene matches. CDR3 length: 16 amino acids. CDR3 nucleotides: TGTGCCAGTAGGCTCCGGACAGGGCCAAGGGTTGGTGAGCAGTTCTTC. Protein sequence: CASRLRTGPRVGEQFF.

The chain employs TRBV30 and TRBJ1-2; D is perhaps TRBD1 (5 bases). Trimming pared 3 bases from V and 4 bases from J, leaving 12 bases between. This CDR3 is 13 amino acids long. Germline CDR1 is GTSNPN and CDR2 is SVGIG (reference sequence). This chain's CDR3 is CAWRPDSLYGYTF. CDR3 nucleotide sequence: TGTGCCTGGAGACCAGACAGTCTCTATGGCTACACCTTC. Drawing the rest from reference TRBV30 and TRBJ1-2, the complete variable domain is SQTIHQWPATLVQPVGSPLSLECTVEGTSNPNLYWYRQAAGRGLQLLFYSVGIGQISSEVPQNLSASRPQDRQFILSSKKLLLSDSGFYLCAWRPDSLYGYTFGSGTRLTVV.

This rearrangement joins TRBV5-1 to TRBJ1-2; D call uncertain. The CDR3 sequence is 14 residues long. Looked up from germline, CDR1 is SGHRS and CDR2 is YFSETQ. Trimming left V 0 bases short and J 2 bases short, with 8 bases between. The chain's CDR3 is CASSLATVNYGYTF. The CDR3, as DNA: TGCGCCAGCAGCTTGGCCACGGTCAACTATGGCTACACCTTC.

The chain uses TRBV24-1 and TRBJ2-3, with TRBD2 matching over 9 bases. Trimming took 7 bases from V and 3 from J; bases not matched to a gene: 7. The CDR3 is 15 amino acids. The germline CDR1 and CDR2 sequences are KGHDR and SFDVKD. The CDR3 DNA sequence: TGTGCCACCAGCCGCGGTAGCGGGGGTACAGATACGCAGTATTTT. Translated, it gives CATSRGSGGTDTQYF.

The V and J genes are TRBV18 and TRBJ2-2; 8 bases fit TRBD1. The germline V gene encodes CDR1 KGHSH and CDR2 LQKENI. The CDR3 extends over 18 amino acids. The V segment lost 1 base and the J segment 2 bases; nucleotides outside the gene matches: 9. The CDR3 coding sequence is TGTGCCAGCTCACCACATGAGATCAGGGGGCTAAACACCGGGGAGCTGTTTTTT. Translation gives CASSPHEIRGLNTGELFF.

The rearrangement links TRBV7-9 to TRBJ1-2; D might be TRBD1 (6 bases). The length of the CDR3 is 16 residues. The germline V and J ends were trimmed by 5 bases and 4 bases, with 20 bases remaining between them. Germline V gives CDR1 SEHNR, CDR2 FQNEAQ (reference sequence). The chain's CDR3 is CASSRGASGRFYGYTF. Written as DNA, the CDR3 is TGTGCCAGCAGCCGGGGGGCCTCCGGGCGTTTCTATGGCTACACCTTC.

The chain has TRBV10-3 and TRBJ1-1; 7 nucleotides agree with TRBD1. This CDR3 has 12 amino acids. Trimming took 6 bases from V and 5 from J; bases not matched to a gene: 3. Germline V gene sequence: CDR1 ENHRY, CDR2 SYGVKD. CDR3 residues: CAISGRGTEAFF. The CDR3 bases are TGTGCCATCAGCGGCAGGGGGACTGAAGCTTTCTTT.